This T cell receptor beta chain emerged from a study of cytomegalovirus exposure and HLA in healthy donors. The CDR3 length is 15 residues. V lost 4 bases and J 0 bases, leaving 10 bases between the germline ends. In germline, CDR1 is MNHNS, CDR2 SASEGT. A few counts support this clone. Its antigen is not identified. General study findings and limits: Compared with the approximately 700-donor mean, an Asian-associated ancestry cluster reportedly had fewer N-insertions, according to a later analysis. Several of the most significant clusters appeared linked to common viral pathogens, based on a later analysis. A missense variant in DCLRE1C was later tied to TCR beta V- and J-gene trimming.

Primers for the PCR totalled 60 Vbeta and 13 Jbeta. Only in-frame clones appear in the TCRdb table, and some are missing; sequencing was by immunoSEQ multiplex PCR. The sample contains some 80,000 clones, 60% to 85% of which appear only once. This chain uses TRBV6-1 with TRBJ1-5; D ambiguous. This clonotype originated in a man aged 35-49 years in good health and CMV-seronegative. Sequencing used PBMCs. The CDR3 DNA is TGTGCCAGCAGTGTAACCACTTATAGCAATCAGCCCCAGCATTTT. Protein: CASSVTTYSNQPQHF.